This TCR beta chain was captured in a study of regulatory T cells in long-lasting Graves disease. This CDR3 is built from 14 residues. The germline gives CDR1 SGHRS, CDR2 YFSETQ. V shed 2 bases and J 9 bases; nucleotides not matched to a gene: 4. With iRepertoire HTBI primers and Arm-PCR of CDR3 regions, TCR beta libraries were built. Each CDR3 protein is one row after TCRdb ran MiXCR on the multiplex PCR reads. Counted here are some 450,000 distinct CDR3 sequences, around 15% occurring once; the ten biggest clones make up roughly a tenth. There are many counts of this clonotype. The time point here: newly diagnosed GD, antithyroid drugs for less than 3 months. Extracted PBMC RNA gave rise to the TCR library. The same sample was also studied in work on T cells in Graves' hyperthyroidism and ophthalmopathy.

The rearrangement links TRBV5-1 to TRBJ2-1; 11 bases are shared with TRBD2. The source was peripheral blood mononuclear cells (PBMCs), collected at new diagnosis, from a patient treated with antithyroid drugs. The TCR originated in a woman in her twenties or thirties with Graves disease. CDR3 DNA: TGCGCCAGCAGCTTACCTAGCGGGAGGTCTGAGCAGTTCTTC. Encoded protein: CASSLPSGRSEQFF.